This T cell receptor (beta chain) was documented in a study of graft-versus-host responses after intestinal transplantation. On the study more broadly: Each patient got anti-thymocyte globulin induction, then tacrolimus and steroids for approximately 3 years.

General study results and limits: Early declines in HvG clones that occurred post-transplant were associated with peak circulating GvH clone levels. Patients who carried graft-donor T cell macrochimerism also had high graft-versus-host to host-versus-graft clonal ratios in their allografts. GvH clonotypes were identified within recipient marrow, with a subset emerging first in ileum or blood.

Comment on this clone: The antigen is not known.

Germline V gene lookup returns CDR1 SGDLS and CDR2 YYNGEE. This CDR3 has 13 residues. V lost 0 bases, J lost 7 bases, and 7 bases lay in between. Assay used: immunoSEQ multiplex PCR; TCRdb lists only in-frame clones, some missing. The repertoire holds 55,000 to 70,000 clones, with roughly 89% as singletons. The receptor was derived from a human patient who received an intestinal transplant, so some T cells may come from the graft donor. The material was PBMCs, obtained almost 120 days after intestinal transplantation. This chain links TRBV9 with TRBJ1-4; TRBD1 might be the D (5 bases). The CDR3 bases are TGTGCCAGCAGCGTAGCGGGGGGTGAAAAACTGTTTTTT. Translating gives CASSVAGGEKLFF.